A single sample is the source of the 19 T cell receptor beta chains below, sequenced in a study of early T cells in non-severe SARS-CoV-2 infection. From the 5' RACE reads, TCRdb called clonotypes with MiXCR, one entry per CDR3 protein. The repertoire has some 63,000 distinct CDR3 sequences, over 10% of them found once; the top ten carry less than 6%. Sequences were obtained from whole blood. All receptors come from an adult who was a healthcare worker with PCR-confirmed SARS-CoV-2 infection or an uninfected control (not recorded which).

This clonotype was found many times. The chain's CDR3 is CASSAPYGNTEAFF. Written as DNA, the CDR3 is TGTGCCAGCAGCGCCCCCTACGGGAACACTGAAGCTTTCTTT. The chain carries TRBV7-2 and TRBJ1-1; no definite D call. Germline V gene lookup returns CDR1 SGHTA and CDR2 FQGNSA. The CDR3 covers 14 residues. V was trimmed by 5 bases and J by 1 base, leaving 11 bases between them.

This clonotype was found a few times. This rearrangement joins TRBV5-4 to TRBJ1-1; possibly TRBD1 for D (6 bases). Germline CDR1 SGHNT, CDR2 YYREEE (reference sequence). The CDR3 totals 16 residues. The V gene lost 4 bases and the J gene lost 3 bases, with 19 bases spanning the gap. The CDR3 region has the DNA TGTGCCAGCAGCCAAACAGGGTTTCGTCCTGACACTGAAGCTTTCTTT. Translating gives CASSQTGFRPDTEAFF.

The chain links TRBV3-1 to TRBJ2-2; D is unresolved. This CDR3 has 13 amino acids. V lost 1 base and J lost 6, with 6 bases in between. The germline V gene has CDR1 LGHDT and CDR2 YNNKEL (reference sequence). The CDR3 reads CASSQVRAGELFF. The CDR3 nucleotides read TGTGCCAGCAGCCAAGTAAGGGCCGGGGAGCTGTTTTTT.

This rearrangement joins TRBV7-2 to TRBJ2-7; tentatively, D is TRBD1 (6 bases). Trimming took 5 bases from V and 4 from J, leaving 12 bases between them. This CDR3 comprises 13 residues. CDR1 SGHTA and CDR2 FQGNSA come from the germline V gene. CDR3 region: CASSRGTTYEQYF. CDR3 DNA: TGTGCCAGCAGCCGAGGGACAACTTACGAGCAGTACTTC.

CDR3 DNA sequence: TGCGCCAGCAGCTTGGGGCCCCCCAATGAGCAGTTCTTC. This sequence encodes CASSLGPPNEQFF. The chain couples TRBV5-1 to TRBJ2-1; D remains unclear. This CDR3 is built from 13 residues. Deletions cut 0 bases from V and 6 bases from J, with 7 bases between. CDR1 and CDR2 from the germline V gene are SGHRS and YFSETQ.

The CDR3 DNA reads TGTGCCAGTAGTCAACAGGGTGGATCAACTAATGAAAAACTGTTTTTT. Translated, it gives CASSQQGGSTNEKLFF. The genes are TRBV19 and TRBJ1-4; D is perhaps TRBD1 (6 bases). Trimming removed 5 bases from V and 0 bases from J, with 13 bases in between. Germline CDR1 LNHDA, CDR2 SQIVND (reference sequence). The CDR3 loop spans 16 amino acids.

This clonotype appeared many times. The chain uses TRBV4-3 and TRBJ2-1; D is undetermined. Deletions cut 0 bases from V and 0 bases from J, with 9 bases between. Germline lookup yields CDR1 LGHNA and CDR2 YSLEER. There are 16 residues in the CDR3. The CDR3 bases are TGCGCCAGCAGCCAAGATCGCACAAGCTCCTACAATGAGCAGTTCTTC. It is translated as CASSQDRTSSYNEQFF.

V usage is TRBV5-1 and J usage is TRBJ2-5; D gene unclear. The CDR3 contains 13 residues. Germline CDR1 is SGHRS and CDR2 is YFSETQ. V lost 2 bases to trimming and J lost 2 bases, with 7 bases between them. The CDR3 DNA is TGCGCCAGCAGCTTTGGACGACAAGAGACCCAGTACTTC. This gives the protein CASSFGRQETQYF.

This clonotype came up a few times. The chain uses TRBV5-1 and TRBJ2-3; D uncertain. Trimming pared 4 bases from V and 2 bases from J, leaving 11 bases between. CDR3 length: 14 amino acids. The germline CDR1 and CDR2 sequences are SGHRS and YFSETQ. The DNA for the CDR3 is TGCGCCAGCAGCCCGGACCCTTCCACAGATACGCAGTATTTT. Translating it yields CASSPDPSTDTQYF.

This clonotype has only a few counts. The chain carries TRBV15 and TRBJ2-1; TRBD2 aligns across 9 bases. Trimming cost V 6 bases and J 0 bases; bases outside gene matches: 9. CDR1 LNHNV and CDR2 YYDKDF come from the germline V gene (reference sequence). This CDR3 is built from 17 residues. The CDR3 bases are TGTGCCACCAGGGGAGCGGGGGGTCTGAGCTCCTACAATGAGCAGTTCTTC. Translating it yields CATRGAGGLSSYNEQFF.

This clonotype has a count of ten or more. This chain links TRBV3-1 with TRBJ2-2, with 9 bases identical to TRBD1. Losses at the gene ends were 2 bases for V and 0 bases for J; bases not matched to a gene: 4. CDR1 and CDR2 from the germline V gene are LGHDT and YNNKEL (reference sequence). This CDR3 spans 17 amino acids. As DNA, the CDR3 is TGTGCCAGCAGCCAACGTAGACAGGGGGCGAACACCGGGGAGCTGTTTTTT. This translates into CASSQRRQGANTGELFF.

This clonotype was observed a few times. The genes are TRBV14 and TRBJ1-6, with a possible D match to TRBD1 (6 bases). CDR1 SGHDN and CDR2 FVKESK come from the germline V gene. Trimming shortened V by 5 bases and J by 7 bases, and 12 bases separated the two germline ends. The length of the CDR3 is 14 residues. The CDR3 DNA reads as TGTGCCAGCAGCTACCGGGACAACAATTCACCCCTCCACTTT. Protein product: CASSYRDNNSPLHF.

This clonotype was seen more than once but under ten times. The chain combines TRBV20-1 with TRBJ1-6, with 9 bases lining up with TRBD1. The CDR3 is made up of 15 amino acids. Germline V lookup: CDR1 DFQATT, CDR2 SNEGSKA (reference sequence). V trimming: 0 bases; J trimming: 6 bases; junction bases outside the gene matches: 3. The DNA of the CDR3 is TGCAGTGCTAGAGATCGGGACAGGGTTAATTCACCCCTCCACTTT. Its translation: CSARDRDRVNSPLHF.

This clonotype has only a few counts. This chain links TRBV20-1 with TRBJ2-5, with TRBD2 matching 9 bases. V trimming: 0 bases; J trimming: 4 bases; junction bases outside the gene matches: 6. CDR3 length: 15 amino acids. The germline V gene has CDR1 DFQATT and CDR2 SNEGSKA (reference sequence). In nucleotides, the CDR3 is TGCAGTGCTAGAGATGTAGCGGGGGTCGGAGAGACCCAGTACTTC. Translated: CSARDVAGVGETQYF.

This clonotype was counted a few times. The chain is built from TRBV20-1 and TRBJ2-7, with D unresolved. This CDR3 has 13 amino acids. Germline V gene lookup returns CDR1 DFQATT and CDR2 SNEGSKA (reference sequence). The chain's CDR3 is CSGTPGPLYEQYF. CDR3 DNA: TGCAGCGGAACTCCGGGCCCCCTCTACGAGCAGTACTTC.

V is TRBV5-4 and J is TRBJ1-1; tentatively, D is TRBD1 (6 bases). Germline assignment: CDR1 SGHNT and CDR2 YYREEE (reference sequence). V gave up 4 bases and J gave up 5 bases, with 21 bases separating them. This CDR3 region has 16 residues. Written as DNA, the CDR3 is TGTGCCAGCAGCCTCCAGGGGAGGGGCGGAGGAACTGAAGCTTTCTTT. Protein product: CASSLQGRGGGTEAFF. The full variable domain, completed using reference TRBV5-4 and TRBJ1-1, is ETGVTQSPTHLIKTRGQQVTLRCSSQSGHNTVSWYQQALGQGPQFIFQYYREEENGRGNFPPRFSGLQFPNYSSELNVNALELDDSALYLCASSLQGRGGGTEAFFGQGTRLTVV.

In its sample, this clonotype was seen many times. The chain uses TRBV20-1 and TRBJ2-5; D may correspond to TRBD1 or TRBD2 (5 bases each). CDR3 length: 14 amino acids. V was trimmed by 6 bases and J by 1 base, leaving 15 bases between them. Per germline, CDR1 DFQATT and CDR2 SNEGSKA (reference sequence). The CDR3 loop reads CSARPGRTQETQYF. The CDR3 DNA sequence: TGCAGTGCCCGACCGGGACGGACCCAAGAGACCCAGTACTTC.

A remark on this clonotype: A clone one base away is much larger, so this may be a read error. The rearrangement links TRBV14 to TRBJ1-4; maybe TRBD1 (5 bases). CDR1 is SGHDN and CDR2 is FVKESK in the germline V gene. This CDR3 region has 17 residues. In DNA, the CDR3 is TGTGCCAGCAGCCAATACAGGACCGCTGTATGGGGTGAAAAACTGTTATTT. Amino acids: CASSQYRTAVWGEKLLF.

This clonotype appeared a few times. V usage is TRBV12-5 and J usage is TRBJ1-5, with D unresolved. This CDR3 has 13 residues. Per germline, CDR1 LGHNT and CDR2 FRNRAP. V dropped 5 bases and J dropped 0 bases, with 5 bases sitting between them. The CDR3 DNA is TGTGCTAGTGGTGAATATAGCAATCAGCCCCAGCATTTT. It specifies CASGEYSNQPQHF.